Following are 20 T cell receptor beta chains from one sample sequenced in a study of relationships among human T cell subsets. From mRNA, alpha and beta CDR3 regions were amplified using semiquantitative ARM-PCR. ARM-PCR used tagged nested gene-specific primers, then communal superprimers for exponential amplification. TCRdb used MiXCR to reprocess the multiplex PCR reads, holding one entry per CDR3 protein. Of 8,000 to 10,000 distinct CDR3 sequences in the sample, around 57% were seen once. From the CD45RA-negative fraction, anti-CD45RO beads picked out CD45RA-RO+ memory T cells. Sequencing was carried out using memory T cells sorted from blood. These TCRs come from a man aged 35 to 55 in good health.

This chain links TRBV28 with TRBJ2-3, with D possibly TRBD1 on 6 matching bases. The CDR3 has 16 amino acids. CDR1 and CDR2 (germline): MDHEN, SYDVKM. The V and J ends lost 5 bases and 3 bases respectively, with 18 bases between them. The CDR3 loop is CASSPTGKRITDTQYF. The CDR3 nucleotides are TGTGCCAGCAGTCCAACAGGGAAGAGGATAACAGATACGCAGTATTTT.

The J gene is TRBJ2-3, the V gene TRBV20-1; D gene ambiguous. V lost 3 bases and J lost 2, with 15 bases in between. The CDR3 extends over 15 amino acids. Germline-derived CDR1 and CDR2 are DFQATT and SNEGSKA (reference sequence). CDR3 protein: CSASRSGQYTDTQYF. The CDR3 DNA reads TGCAGTGCTAGCCGATCAGGTCAATACACAGATACGCAGTATTTT.

The CDR3 sequence: CASSRRTERIQPQHF. CDR3 sequence (DNA): TGTGCCAGCAGCCGCCGGACGGAGAGGATTCAGCCCCAGCATTTT. The chain couples TRBV5-6 to TRBJ1-5; D call uncertain. Germline CDR1 reads SGHDT; CDR2 reads YYEEEE. V was clipped by 4 bases and J by 6 bases, with 17 bases between them. This CDR3 is built from 15 residues.

The rearrangement links TRBV10-3 to TRBJ2-5; 12 bases match TRBD1. The germline CDR1 and CDR2 sequences are ENHRY and SYGVKD. V was clipped by 10 bases and J by 1 base; unmatched bases: 4. This CDR3 is built from 14 residues. Here the CDR3 reads CATRDRGPQETQYF. The DNA for the CDR3 is TGTGCCACCAGGGACAGGGGGCCCCAAGAGACCCAGTACTTC.

The V call is TRBV20-1, the J call TRBJ2-7, with TRBD2 identical over 8 bases. V shed 7 bases and J 6 bases; nucleotides not matched to a gene: 5. The germline V gene encodes CDR1 DFQATT and CDR2 SNEGSKA (reference sequence). CDR3 length: 11 amino acids. The DNA of the CDR3 is TGCAGTGTCCAGCGGGAGACCGAGCAGTACTTC. This gives the protein CSVQRETEQYF.

The table lists this clonotype with a few counts. The J gene is TRBJ1-5, the V gene TRBV6-4; D is uncertain. This CDR3 has 16 residues. V was clipped by 7 bases and J by 1 base, with 17 bases between them. In germline, CDR1 is MRHNA, CDR2 SNTAGT. In DNA form, the CDR3 reads TGTGCCAGCATATCGGACCTCCACCCCAGCAATCAGCCCCAGCATTTT. Translating gives CASISDLHPSNQPQHF.

A single count supports this clonotype. The chain uses TRBV11-3 and TRBJ1-3; 7 bases are a match to TRBD1. The length of the CDR3 is 13 residues. Germline V gene sequence: CDR1 SGHNT, CDR2 YENEEA. Unmatched junction bases numbered 2, after V lost 5 bases and J lost 4 bases. CDR3 nucleotide sequence: TGTGCCAGCAGCGGGACAGAGGGAAACACCATATATTTT. Translating gives CASSGTEGNTIYF.

This clonotype was seen a few times. The rearrangement joins TRBV12-3 or TRBV12-4 to TRBJ1-5; perhaps TRBD1 as D (5 bases). CDR3 length: 16 amino acids. The V end was cut by 0 bases, the J end by 2 bases, with 11 bases between. Here the CDR3 DNA reads TGTGCCAGCAGTTTAGCTAACCGAGGGGGCAATCAGCCCCAGCATTTT. It encodes CASSLANRGGNQPQHF.

This clonotype was recorded a few times. This chain connects TRBV18 to TRBJ1-4; D remains unclear. V was shortened by 3 bases and J by 5 bases, with 10 bases between the two germline ends. In germline, CDR1 is KGHSH, CDR2 LQKENI. This CDR3 spans 14 amino acids. CDR3 nucleotide sequence: TGTGCCAGCTCACCGTCCAGGAAGAATGAAAAACTGTTTTTT. Translating gives CASSPSRKNEKLFF.

V gene TRBV10-3 combines with J gene TRBJ2-7, with 7 bases aligning to TRBD2. This CDR3 contains 14 residues. The germline gives CDR1 ENHRY, CDR2 SYGVKD. Germline trimming cut 9 bases from V and 5 bases from J; bases unmatched to any gene: 13. CDR3 sequence reads: CAITRTSGVDEQYF. The CDR3 nucleotides read TGTGCCATAACCCGGACTAGTGGTGTGGACGAGCAGTACTTC.

V usage is TRBV6-1 and J usage is TRBJ2-3, with TRBD1 as a possible D gene (6 bases). V was cut by 2 bases and J by 2 bases, with 8 bases left in between. The CDR3 has 14 amino acids. The germline CDR1 and CDR2 sequences are MNHNS and SASEGT. The DNA for the CDR3 is TGTGCCAGCAGTGAACAGGGGCCCACAGATACGCAGTATTTT. As protein: CASSEQGPTDTQYF.

The chain has TRBV5-4 and TRBJ2-3; D perhaps matches TRBD2 (6 bases). This CDR3 has 15 residues. Germline values: CDR1 SGHNT, CDR2 YYREEE (reference sequence). Trimming stripped 2 bases from V and 4 bases from J, with 14 bases between. In DNA, the CDR3 is TGTGCCAGCAGCTTCAGTGGCGGCGGGGCAGATACGCAGTATTTT. Its translation is CASSFSGGGADTQYF.

The CDR3 nucleotides read TGTGCCAGCAGTCTCCAGGGGGTAGATGGCTACACCTTC. Its protein is CASSLQGVDGYTF. This sequence joins TRBV27 and TRBJ1-2, with 7 nucleotides matching TRBD1. The germline gives CDR1 MNHEY, CDR2 SMNVEV (reference sequence). V was pared by 5 bases and J by 6 bases, with 6 bases of the junction left unmatched. The CDR3 is made up of 13 amino acids.

This clonotype came up a few times. The chain links TRBV20-1 to TRBJ2-3; 10 bases are a match to TRBD2. J gave up 4 bases and V 6 bases, and 7 bases lay outside the gene matches. Germline V CDR1 and CDR2: DFQATT, SNEGSKA (reference sequence). This CDR3 has 14 amino acids. CDR3 sequence: CSASLAGRADTQYF. The CDR3 nucleotides are TGCAGTGCCTCACTAGCGGGGAGAGCAGATACGCAGTATTTT.

This clonotype was seen only a few times. The chain recombines TRBV12-3 or TRBV12-4 with TRBJ1-2; D is perhaps TRBD1 (5 bases). V lost 1 base and J lost 7, with 7 bases in between. This CDR3 is 12 amino acids long. The CDR3 sequence is CASSLEGAGYTF. In DNA form, the CDR3 reads TGTGCCAGCAGTTTAGAAGGGGCTGGCTACACCTTC.

The rearrangement joins TRBV20-1 to TRBJ2-7, with D hard to call. V lost 1 base to trimming and J lost 0 bases, with 7 bases between them. The CDR3 contains 13 residues. Germline V gene sequence: CDR1 DFQATT, CDR2 SNEGSKA (reference sequence). The CDR3 reads CSARADTSYEQYF. The CDR3 nucleotides are TGCAGTGCTAGAGCCGATACCTCCTACGAGCAGTACTTC.

The V call is TRBV12-3 or TRBV12-4, the J call TRBJ1-5; D is unclear. The CDR3 extends over 14 amino acids. With 1 base removed from V and 4 bases from J, the gap between germline ends came to 8 bases. This CDR3 is CASSLVLGNQPQHF. CDR3 coding DNA: TGTGCCAGCAGTTTAGTCTTGGGGAATCAGCCCCAGCATTTT.

This chain links TRBV2 with TRBJ1-2; D perhaps matches TRBD1 (6 bases). Germline CDR1 and CDR2: SNHLY and FYNNEI. The CDR3 extends over 14 amino acids. The ends were cut back, 7 bases at V and 8 bases at J, with 20 bases in the middle. The CDR3 loop reads CASIPREQGGGYTF. Written as DNA, the CDR3 is TGTGCCAGCATTCCGCGTGAACAGGGTGGGGGCTACACCTTC. The full variable domain, completed using reference TRBV2 and TRBJ1-2, is EPEVTQTPSHQVTQMGQEVILRCVPISNHLYFYWYRQILGQKVEFLVSFYNNEISEKSEIFDDQFSVERPDGSNFTLKIRSTKLEDSAMYFCASIPREQGGGYTFGSGTRLTVV.

This clonotype was seen more than once but under ten times. This rearrangement joins TRBV6-6 to TRBJ1-1; 7 bases map to TRBD1. The CDR3 length is 12 residues. The V and J ends lost 6 bases and 6 bases, in that order; junction bases with no gene match: 4. The germline V gene has CDR1 MNHNY and CDR2 SVGAGI (reference sequence). The CDR3, as DNA: TGTGCCAGCAGCGCAGGGGGGTCTGAAGCTTTCTTT. It is translated as CASSAGGSEAFF.

Comments on this clonotype: Possible read error: a much larger clone is one base away. This chain uses TRBV20-1 with TRBJ2-1, with 8 positions matching TRBD2. The CDR3 has 12 residues. In germline, CDR1 is DFQATT, CDR2 SNEGSKA (reference sequence). CDR3 region: CSAVPREARQSF. The CDR3 region has the DNA TGCAGTGCTGTACCGCGGGAGGCAAGGCAGTCCTTC.